This T cell receptor (beta chain) was recovered during a study of blood T cells in healthy people across ages. The second PCR ran 7 to 11 cycles with a sample-barcoded 5' primer and J-beta primers. MiXCR, applied by TCRdb to the 5' RACE reads, yields one record per CDR3 protein. The table shows over 1,300,000 distinct CDR3 sequences, with almost 60% occurring only once. The CDR3 is made up of 15 amino acids. Germline V CDR1 and CDR2: LGHNA, YSLEER. Between the trimmed V and J ends, which lost 0 bases and 9 bases, there was a span of 12 bases. This receptor was identified in a man younger than 35 in good health. Input material: blood. The V gene is TRBV4-3, the J gene TRBJ1-6; D remains ambiguous. In DNA, the CDR3 is TGCGCCAGCAGCCAAGATACGGAATTGGGTTCACCCCTCCACTTT. Translated: CASSQDTELGSPLHF.